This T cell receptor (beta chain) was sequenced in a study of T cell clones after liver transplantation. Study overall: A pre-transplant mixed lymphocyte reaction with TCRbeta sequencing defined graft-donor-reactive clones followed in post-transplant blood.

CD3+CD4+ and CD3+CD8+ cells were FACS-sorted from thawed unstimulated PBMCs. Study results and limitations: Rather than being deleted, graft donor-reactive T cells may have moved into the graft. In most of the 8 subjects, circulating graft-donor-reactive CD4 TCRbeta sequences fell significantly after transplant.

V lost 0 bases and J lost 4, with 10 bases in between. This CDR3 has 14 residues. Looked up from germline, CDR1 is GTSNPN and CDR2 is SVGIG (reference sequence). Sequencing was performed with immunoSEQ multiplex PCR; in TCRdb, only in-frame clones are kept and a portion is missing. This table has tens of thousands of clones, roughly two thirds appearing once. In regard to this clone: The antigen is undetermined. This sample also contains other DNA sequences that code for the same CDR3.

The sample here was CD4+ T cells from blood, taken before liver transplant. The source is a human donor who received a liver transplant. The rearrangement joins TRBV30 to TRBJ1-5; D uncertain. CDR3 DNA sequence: TGTGCCTGGAGTGTATCCGGAGGGAATCAGCCCCAGCATTTT. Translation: CAWSVSGGNQPQHF.